The rows below give T cell receptor beta chains drawn from one sample of a study of blood T cell repertoires in COVID-19. Sequencing used immunoSEQ multiplex PCR; TCRdb keeps in-frame clones, though not all of them. Of about 140,000 clones listed, about 86% were seen once; the top ten hold about 8%. Specimen: peripheral blood. The receptors derive from a woman aged 60 to 75 with acute or convalescent COVID-19. The CDR3 runs from the conserved cysteine through the conserved F or W. Each record gives: D gene, V gene, clone size, J gene, CDR3 DNA, CDR3 protein. D genes are given only for firm matches. Size is omitted from some rows. Given values are once, few, many or a class for expanded clones.

D gene: NA
V gene: TRBV4-3
clone size: few
J gene: TRBJ1-3
CDR3 DNA: TGCGCCAGCAGCCAAGATGGCCACGACTCCTCTGGAAACACCATATATTTT
CDR3 protein: CASSQDGHDSSGNTIYF

D gene: TRBD1
V gene: TRBV2
clone size: NA
J gene: TRBJ1-5
CDR3 DNA: TGTGCCAGCAAGGGGGCGCGCAATCAGCCCCAGCATTTT
CDR3 protein: CASKGARNQPQHF

D gene: NA
V gene: TRBV6-5
clone size: NA
J gene: TRBJ2-1
CDR3 DNA: TGTGCCAGCAGTTACACCCCGACAGGTAATGAGCAGTTCTTC
CDR3 protein: CASSYTPTGNEQFF

D gene: NA
V gene: TRBV28
clone size: NA
J gene: TRBJ2-3
CDR3 DNA: TGTGCCAGCAGCAAGCCGGGATTGCCCACAGATACGCAGTATTTT
CDR3 protein: CASSKPGLPTDTQYF

D gene: TRBD1
V gene: TRBV5-4
clone size: once
J gene: TRBJ1-4
CDR3 DNA: TGTGCCAGCAGCCCCGCCGGGACAGGGAAAGAAAAACTGTTTTTT
CDR3 protein: CASSPAGTGKEKLFF

D gene: NA
V gene: TRBV7-8
clone size: NA
J gene: TRBJ1-1
CDR3 DNA: TGTGCCAGCAGCTTAGACTTCAACACTGAAGCTTTCTTT
CDR3 protein: CASSLDFNTEAFF

D gene: NA
V gene: TRBV28
clone size: NA
J gene: TRBJ1-6
CDR3 DNA: TGTGCCAGCAGGCCCGCAGGGGCTGATTCACCCCTCCACTTT
CDR3 protein: CASRPAGADSPLHF

D gene: NA
V gene: TRBV12-5
clone size: once
J gene: TRBJ1-6
CDR3 DNA: TGTGCTAGTGCCCTCGACCGCGGCCCCCTCCACTTT
CDR3 protein: CASALDRGPLHF

D gene: NA
V gene: TRBV29-1
clone size: NA
J gene: TRBJ1-1
CDR3 DNA: TGCAGCGTTGTTGAGGGCCAGGCTTTCTTT
CDR3 protein: CSVVEGQAFF

D gene: NA
V gene: TRBV2
clone size: once
J gene: TRBJ2-3
CDR3 DNA: TGTGCCAGCAGCGTAACCAGACAGAGCACAGATACGCAGTATTTT
CDR3 protein: CASSVTRQSTDTQYF

D gene: NA
V gene: TRBV5-4
clone size: NA
J gene: TRBJ2-5
CDR3 DNA: TGTGCCAGCAGCTTCGGGACATCGCGGCAAGAGACCCAGTACTTC
CDR3 protein: CASSFGTSRQETQYF

D gene: NA
V gene: TRBV6-2/TRBV6-3
clone size: NA
J gene: TRBJ2-1
CDR3 DNA: TGTGCCAGCAGTATCCACGGGGGTTCGGGGGAGCAGTTCTTC
CDR3 protein: CASSIHGGSGEQFF

D gene: NA
V gene: TRBV5-4
clone size: NA
J gene: TRBJ1-1
CDR3 DNA: TGTGCCAGCAGCTTCAGTCGGCGGGGAGCGAACACTGAAGCTTTCTTT
CDR3 protein: CASSFSRRGANTEAFF

D gene: NA
V gene: TRBV7-9
clone size: NA
J gene: TRBJ2-2
CDR3 DNA: TGTGCCAGCAGCCGCGGGGCGGGGCTTGGGACCGGGGAGCTGTTTTTT
CDR3 protein: CASSRGAGLGTGELFF

D gene: TRBD2
V gene: TRBV12-5
clone size: NA
J gene: TRBJ2-5
CDR3 DNA: TGTGCTAGTGGAGAGAAGCGGGGGGAAGAGACCCAGTACTTC
CDR3 protein: CASGEKRGEETQYF

D gene: TRBD1
V gene: TRBV7-3
clone size: NA
J gene: TRBJ1-6
CDR3 DNA: TGTGCCAGCAGCCGACAGACAGGGCGGAATTCACCCCTCCACTTT
CDR3 protein: CASSRQTGRNSPLHF

D gene: NA
V gene: TRBV7-2
clone size: NA
J gene: TRBJ1-3
CDR3 DNA: TGTGCCAGCAGACTTCAGGGTCTCTCCGGAAACACCATATATTTT
CDR3 protein: CASRLQGLSGNTIYF

D gene: NA
V gene: TRBV4-1
clone size: NA
J gene: TRBJ2-7
CDR3 DNA: TGCGCCAGCAGCCAAGACCACAGGGACCCCTACGAGCAGTACTTC
CDR3 protein: CASSQDHRDPYEQYF

D gene: TRBD1
V gene: TRBV2
clone size: NA
J gene: TRBJ1-3
CDR3 DNA: TGTGCCAGCTTGCCCGGGACAGAAAGGAACACCATATATTTT
CDR3 protein: CASLPGTERNTIYF